These 6 T cell receptor beta chains were all obtained from the same sample, sequenced in a study of shared clonotypes between healthy human individuals. Data came from immunoSEQ multiplex PCR; TCRdb stores just in-frame clones and leaves some out. This table holds more than 550,000 clones, over 60% found once. Material for sequencing was memory CD4+ T cells sorted from blood. Subset noted: CD45RA-negative fraction. The receptor source for this set is a woman under 40 in good health.

The chain carries TRBV19 and TRBJ1-5, with TRBD1 as a possible D gene (6 bases). The germline gives CDR1 LNHDA, CDR2 SQIVND (reference sequence). The ends were cut back, 5 bases at V and 7 bases at J, with 15 bases in the middle. CDR3 size: 14 residues. DNA for the CDR3: TGTGCCAGTAGTTCCATAGGGGGGGGGCAGCCCCAGCATTTT. It translates to CASSSIGGGQPQHF.

The genes are TRBV7-2 and TRBJ1-2, with TRBD1 as a possible D gene (6 bases). V shed 7 bases and J shed 5 bases, with 20 bases lying between them. The CDR3 sequence is 15 residues long. Looked up from germline, CDR1 is SGHTA and CDR2 is FQGNSA. The CDR3 reads CASKLDRFSAYGYTF. The CDR3 DNA reads TGTGCCAGCAAATTAGACAGGTTTTCCGCTTATGGCTACACCTTC.

The J gene is TRBJ2-2, the V gene TRBV7-8; a weak D match, TRBD1 (5 bases). The CDR3 spans 15 residues. The V end lost 5 bases, the J end lost 0 bases, and 10 bases lay between the germline ends. Per the germline V gene, CDR1 is SGHVS and CDR2 is FQNEAQ. The chain's CDR3 is CASSTTTANTGELFF. The CDR3 nucleotides are TGTGCCAGCAGCACCACGACAGCGAACACCGGGGAGCTGTTTTTT.

The chain recombines TRBV25-1 with TRBJ2-7; 8 nucleotides align to TRBD1. Germline values: CDR1 MGHDK, CDR2 SYGVNS. This CDR3 region has 14 residues. Trimming removed 5 bases from V and 3 bases from J; junction bases left unmatched: 6. CDR3 region: CASSKGTGFYEQYF. In DNA form, the CDR3 reads TGTGCCAGCAGTAAAGGGACAGGTTTCTACGAGCAGTACTTC.

This clone was seen only a few times. This CDR3 is also generated by other DNA sequences in the sample. V gene TRBV19 combines with J gene TRBJ1-4; D possibly corresponds to TRBD1 (6 bases). The V and J ends lost 3 bases and 7 bases respectively, with 12 bases between them. CDR3 length equals 14 residues. Germline CDR1 is LNHDA and CDR2 is SQIVND (reference sequence). CDR3 bases: TGTGCCAGTAGTATCCGGGGGCGGAGTGAAAAACTGTTTTTT. Residues: CASSIRGRSEKLFF.

This chain links TRBV14 with TRBJ2-4; no clear D. Trimming stripped 4 bases from V and 7 bases from J, with 11 bases between. The CDR3 has 13 amino acids. Germline lookup yields CDR1 SGHDN and CDR2 FVKESK. CDR3 sequence reads: CASSPNLGNIQYF. The CDR3 nucleotides read TGTGCCAGCAGCCCTAATTTGGGGAACATTCAGTACTTC.